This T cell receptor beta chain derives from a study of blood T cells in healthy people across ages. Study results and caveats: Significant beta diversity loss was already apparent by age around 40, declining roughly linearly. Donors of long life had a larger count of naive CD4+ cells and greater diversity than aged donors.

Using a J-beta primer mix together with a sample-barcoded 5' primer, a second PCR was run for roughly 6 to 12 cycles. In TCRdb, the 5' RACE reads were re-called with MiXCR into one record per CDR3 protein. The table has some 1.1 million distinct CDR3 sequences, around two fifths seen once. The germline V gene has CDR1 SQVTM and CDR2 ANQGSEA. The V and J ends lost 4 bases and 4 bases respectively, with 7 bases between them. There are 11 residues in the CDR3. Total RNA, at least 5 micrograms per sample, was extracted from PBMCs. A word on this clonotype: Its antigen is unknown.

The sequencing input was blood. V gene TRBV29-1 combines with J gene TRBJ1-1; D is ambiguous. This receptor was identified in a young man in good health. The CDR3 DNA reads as TGCAGCGTTGGGGCGATCACTGAAGCTTTCTTT. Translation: CSVGAITEAFF.